This is a list of T cell receptor beta chains from one sample in a study of shared clonotypes between healthy human individuals. This table comes from immunoSEQ multiplex PCR, and its TCRdb copy is limited to in-frame clones, with some not included. This sample has around 2.5 million clones, with roughly 93% found just once. Sequences were obtained from naive CD4+ T cells from PBMCs. Source of these receptors: a man aged 18 to 29 in good health. Some clones in this sample may be carry-over from other donors' samples. Both conserved end residues are part of each CDR3. The order of the fields is clone size, V gene, CDR3 length, J gene, D gene, CDR3 protein, CDR3 DNA. D genes are given only for firm matches. Expanded clones get a size class; other rows say once, few or many, or leave the size out.

.	TRBV5-1	15	TRBJ2-2	.	CASSLGSGFTGELFF	TGCGCCAGCAGCTTGGGTTCAGGGTTCACCGGGGAGCTGTTTTTT
.	TRBV19	14	TRBJ2-7	.	CASSAPGGPPEQYF	TGTGCCAGTAGTGCTCCCGGTGGCCCACCCGAGCAGTACTTC
.	TRBV11-2	13	TRBJ1-1	.	CASSLAEGTEAFF	TGTGCCAGCAGCTTAGCGGAGGGGACTGAAGCTTTCTTT
.	TRBV28	15	TRBJ2-7	.	CASSSDGTPKYEQYF	TGTGCCAGCAGTTCGGACGGGACCCCCAAGTACGAGCAGTACTTC
.	TRBV27	15	TRBJ2-2	.	CASSKDRLNTGELFF	TGTGCCAGCAGTAAAGACAGGTTGAACACCGGGGAGCTGTTTTTT
once	TRBV27	17	TRBJ2-3	TRBD1	CASRLLGRDRDGDTQYF	TGTGCCAGCCGACTATTGGGCCGAGACAGGGACGGGGATACGCAGTATTTT
.	TRBV29-1	15	TRBJ2-7	TRBD1	CSASLPGQPMHEQYF	TGCAGCGCCTCACTACCGGGACAGCCCATGCACGAGCAGTACTTC
few	TRBV30	13	TRBJ1-5	TRBD1	CAWDRGLGQPQHF	TGTGCCTGGGACAGGGGGCTAGGTCAGCCCCAGCATTTT
.	TRBV5-4	16	TRBJ1-2	TRBD1	CASSLENRGPGYGYTF	TGTGCCAGCAGCTTGGAGAACAGGGGGCCGGGCTATGGCTACACCTTC
.	TRBV11-3	13	TRBJ2-3	.	CASSLVSGDTQYF	TGTGCCAGCAGCTTAGTTTCGGGGGATACGCAGTATTTT
once	TRBV7-9	14	TRBJ2-5	.	CASSSSGVRTGQYF	TGTGCCAGCAGCTCCTCCGGGGTTCGTACGGGGCAGTACTTC
.	TRBV6-6	12	TRBJ2-7	TRBD2	CASRWGGYEQYF	TGTGCCAGCAGGTGGGGGGGCTACGAGCAGTACTTC
.	TRBV6-6	15	TRBJ1-5	TRBD1	CASSYDGTVNQPQHF	TGTGCCAGCAGTTACGATGGGACAGTCAATCAGCCCCAGCATTTT
.	TRBV6-5	15	TRBJ1-2	TRBD1	CASSYWTGGNYGYTF	TGTGCCAGCAGTTACTGGACAGGGGGCAACTATGGCTACACCTTC
.	TRBV7-3	13	TRBJ2-1	.	CASSLLVTNEQFF	TGTGCCAGCAGCTTGTTAGTTACCAATGAGCAGTTCTTC
.	TRBV2	16	TRBJ1-2	TRBD1	CASTRDRGPPNYGYTF	TGTGCCAGCACCCGGGACAGGGGGCCTCCCAACTATGGCTACACCTTC
.	TRBV27	15	TRBJ2-1	.	CASSLSGWAYNEQFF	TGTGCCAGCAGTTTATCGGGGTGGGCCTACAATGAGCAGTTCTTC
.	TRBV5-4	17	TRBJ2-5	.	CASSLGYVRGIRETQYF	TGTGCCAGCAGCTTGGGTTACGTTCGGGGGATCCGGGAGACCCAGTACTTC
.	TRBV19	13	TRBJ1-5	.	CASGVRSNQPQHF	TGTGCGAGCGGGGTCAGAAGCAATCAGCCCCAGCATTTT
.	TRBV4-2	16	TRBJ2-5	.	CASSQEGLVVAETQYF	TGTGCCAGCAGCCAAGAGGGGCTAGTTGTCGCGGAGACCCAGTACTTC
.	TRBV5-1	16	TRBJ2-1	TRBD2	CASSKLTSGDYNEQFF	TGCGCCAGCAGCAAACTGACTAGCGGAGACTACAATGAGCAGTTCTTC
.	TRBV6-1	13	TRBJ1-5	.	CASSERGNQPQHF	TGTGCCAGCAGTGAAAGAGGCAATCAGCCCCAGCATTTT
.	TRBV10-3	14	TRBJ2-1	TRBD2	CGTGASGSYNEQFF	TGTGGCACAGGGGCTAGCGGGAGTTACAATGAGCAGTTCTTC
few	TRBV7-9	14	TRBJ2-5	TRBD1	CASSIGQGSGTQYF	TGTGCCAGCAGCATAGGACAGGGGTCTGGGACCCAGTACTTC
.	TRBV10-1	12	TRBJ2-3	.	CASSSSTDTQYF	TGCGCCAGCAGTAGTAGCACAGATACGCAGTATTTT
.	TRBV7-9	15	TRBJ2-1	TRBD1	CASSRSGTGVSEQFF	TGTGCCAGCAGCCGAAGCGGGACAGGGGTCTCGGAGCAGTTCTTC
.	TRBV18	13	TRBJ1-2	.	CASSPRGGYGYTF	TGTGCCAGCTCACCTCGAGGGGGTTATGGCTACACCTTC
.	TRBV27	18	TRBJ2-1	.	CASSLRDQLTSSYNEQFF	TGTGCCAGCAGTTTACGGGACCAACTAACGAGCTCCTACAATGAGCAGTTCTTC
.	TRBV4-2	13	TRBJ2-7	.	CASSQALNYEQYF	TGTGCCAGCAGCCAAGCGTTGAACTACGAGCAGTACTTC
.	TRBV4-3	11	TRBJ2-7	.	CASSQGDEQYF	TGCGCCAGCAGCCAAGGAGACGAGCAGTACTTC
.	TRBV5-1	14	TRBJ2-1	TRBD2	CASGGDGSYNEQFF	TGCGCCAGCGGGGGGGATGGCTCCTACAATGAGCAGTTCTTC
.	TRBV7-6	14	TRBJ2-2	.	CASSEGHPTGELFF	TGTGCCAGCAGCGAGGGACACCCAACCGGGGAGCTGTTTTTT
.	TRBV6-5	15	TRBJ2-2	.	CASRKGLVNTGELFF	TGTGCCAGCAGGAAGGGACTGGTGAACACCGGGGAGCTGTTTTTT
.	TRBV29-1	12	TRBJ1-2	.	CSVDEGMYGYTF	TGCAGCGTTGATGAGGGGATGTATGGCTACACCTTC
.	TRBV10-1	13	TRBJ1-3	.	CASSDPGGNTIYF	TGCGCCAGCTCGGATCCCGGGGGAAACACCATATATTTT
few	TRBV19	14	TRBJ1-2	.	CASSGGQYYDGYTF	TGTGCCAGTAGTGGAGGACAATACTATGACGGCTACACCTTC
.	TRBV19	18	TRBJ2-7	.	CASSGQGGTLVREYEQYF	TGTGCCAGTAGTGGCCAGGGTGGGACGCTAGTTAGAGAGTACGAGCAGTACTTC
.	TRBV5-1	16	TRBJ2-5	.	CASSLASGTHQETQYF	TGCGCCAGCAGCTTGGCCTCCGGGACACACCAAGAGACCCAGTACTTC
.	TRBV14	16	TRBJ1-1	TRBD1	CASSPHRGQVNTEAFF	TGTGCCAGCAGCCCCCACCGGGGACAGGTGAACACTGAAGCTTTCTTT
.	TRBV4-1	12	TRBJ2-2	.	CASSQGIQELFF	TGCGCCAGCAGCCAGGGTATCCAGGAGCTGTTTTTT
.	TRBV25-1	14	TRBJ2-7	TRBD2	CASSSLAGRYEQYF	TGTGCCAGCAGTTCGCTAGCGGGACGCTACGAGCAGTACTTC
.	TRBV29-1	15	TRBJ1-1	.	CSVGGSGQGTTEAFF	TGCAGCGTGGGGGGCAGCGGGCAGGGGACCACTGAAGCTTTCTTT
few	TRBV9	13	TRBJ2-6	.	CASSVEGANVLTF	TGTGCCAGCAGCGTAGAAGGGGCCAACGTCCTGACTTTC
.	TRBV15	15	TRBJ2-5	TRBD1	CATSRGGRGQETQYF	TGTGCCACCAGCAGAGGTGGCAGGGGGCAAGAGACCCAGTACTTC
.	TRBV7-3	17	TRBJ2-6	.	CASSPPGPRAGANVLTF	TGTGCCAGCAGCCCTCCTGGCCCGAGGGCTGGGGCCAACGTCCTGACTTTC
.	TRBV2	15	TRBJ2-3	.	CASRLPGPRTDTQYF	TGTGCCAGCCGACTGCCGGGACCGCGCACAGATACGCAGTATTTT